This T cell receptor beta chain was recorded in a study of early T cells in non-severe SARS-CoV-2 infection (dated by TCRdb to the early 2020s). Broadly, across the study: Because TCR sequencing relied on bulk RNA taken from unsorted whole blood, pairing of alpha and beta chains was not possible.

General conclusions and limits of the study: VDJdb matching was skewed toward anti-spike CD8 responses and likely underestimated virus-specific expansions by missing private and CD4 specificities.

Here V drops 3 bases and J drops 7 bases, and the junction holds 7 bases not matched to any gene. There are 13 amino acids in the CDR3, from cysteine to phenylalanine inclusive. The retained sequence is limited to the CDR3, 39 bases, with the frame set at the first base. Taken from the germline V gene, the CDR1 and CDR2 loops are SQVTM and ANQGSEA. Library construction relied on 5' RACE. Sequencer: NextSeq 500. The TCR library protocol attached unique molecular identifiers to individual cDNA molecules to correct for sequencing error and PCR bias. Both TCR alpha and beta chains were sequenced, and tight co-correlation was observed between alpha and beta sequence abundances in each sample. The paper's data handling went like this. Decombinator V4 was used to annotate the V gene, J gene and CDR3 of the TCR sequences. TCRs were defined as expanded if a significant change between any two time points was detected under a Poisson model with p below 0.0001. TCR abundances were normalised to the total number of TCRs sequenced per sample and were expressed as counts per million. TRAV1-2 paired with TRAJ12, TRAJ20 or TRAJ33 defined MAIT TCRs, while TRAV10 paired with TRAJ18 defined iNKT TCRs. VDJdb, accessed 1 November 2021, was searched for CMV, EBV and SARS-CoV-2 annotated TCRs, with TCRs annotated for multiple antigens excluded. Through fastp at Q25 and MiXCR, TCRdb rebuilt clones from the public reads, retaining in-frame beta chains. A single entry per CDR3 protein holds the most common genes and DNA from its merged rows. The V and J calls and clone size come from TCRdb's table, not from the authors' own analysis. The table for this sample lists approximately 83,000 distinct CDR3 sequences; 14% to 15% of them were counted only once. The top ten clones comprise 11% of the sample.

A case-control design nested within a healthcare worker cohort in London, UK, was used, with weekly nasopharyngeal swab PCR tests and blood sampling performed. Healthcare workers were recruited between 23 and 31 March 2020, during the week of the UK lockdown, and were followed weekly for up to about 15 weeks. Concerning this clonotype itself: Its antigen is unknown. No base qualities exist here, and no much larger clone lies one base off it.

The chain is encoded by TRBV29-1 joined to TRBJ1-2; TRBD1 matches 8 bases in the middle. The TCR originated in an adult who was a healthcare worker with PCR-confirmed SARS-CoV-2 infection or an uninfected control (not recorded which). Sequencing was done on a sample of whole blood. The sequenced DNA is TGCAGCGTTGAGGTCAGGGGGCATTTTGGCTACACCTTC. This gives the protein CSVEVRGHFGYTF.